The clone carrying this T cell receptor (beta chain) was recorded a few times. Its specificity is unknown. The CDR3 has 14 residues. Looked up from germline, CDR1 is SNHLY and CDR2 is FYNNEI. V trimming: 6 bases; J trimming: 4 bases; junction bases outside the gene matches: 4. This record comes from a study of cytomegalovirus exposure and HLA in healthy donors. Study-wide background: According to later analysis, the same platform produced the roughly 130 validation and under 700 first-cohort repertoires. The study's findings and limits: Specific recognition of CMV antigens was confirmed in vitro for a few chains (all CMV-associated). Altogether, some 170 TCR beta chains were recorded as cytomegalovirus-associated.

Donors came from a validation cohort of about 110 subjects, distinct from the first 666-subject cohort. TCRdb keeps only in-frame clones here, not all; method: immunoSEQ multiplex PCR. The data contain about 360,000 clones, roughly 90% of them seen just once; the ten biggest clones take up under 0.95%. The sequenced sample was PBMCs. The chain recombines TRBV2 with TRBJ1-2, with 11 nucleotides matching TRBD1. This TCR was sampled from a young woman in good health and CMV-seronegative. In DNA, the CDR3 is TGTGCCAGCAGAGGACAGGGGGCCGTCTATGGCTACACCTTC. Protein: CASRGQGAVYGYTF.